Following are 31 T cell receptor beta chains from one sample sequenced in a study of blood T cells in healthy people across ages. Through a sample-barcoded 5' primer and a J-beta primer mix, a second PCR was run for roughly 6 to 11 cycles. TCRdb passed the 5' RACE reads through MiXCR, listing each CDR3 protein once. The data show roughly 500,000 distinct CDR3 sequences, 20% to 30% seen once. These data were also reused for a study on T cells of mothers and their children.

The sample comprised blood. The source is a boy under 18 in good health.

The gene calls are TRBV12-3 or TRBV12-4 and TRBJ2-1, with 8 bases fitting TRBD2. This CDR3 is built from 16 residues. With V trimmed by 1 base and J by 5 bases, 7 bases remained unmatched. The CDR3 spells CASSLGRPAGDNEQFF. The DNA for the CDR3 is TGTGCCAGCAGTTTAGGTAGGCCAGCGGGGGACAATGAGCAGTTCTTC.

This clonotype was counted only a few times. The chain has TRBV5-5 and TRBJ2-5, with TRBD1 matching 8 bases. There are 16 residues in the CDR3. V lost 6 bases, J lost 5 bases, and 15 bases stayed unmatched. The V gene's germline CDR1 is SGHKS and CDR2 YYEKEE (reference sequence). This CDR3 reads CASTEGARTGWETQYF. CDR3 in DNA: TGTGCCAGCACCGAAGGGGCCCGGACAGGGTGGGAGACCCAGTACTTC.

V usage is TRBV20-1 and J usage is TRBJ2-1; 11 bases line up with TRBD2. CDR3 length: 16 amino acids. Germline assignment: CDR1 DFQATT and CDR2 SNEGSKA (reference sequence). Trimming removed 1 base from V and 9 bases from J; junction bases left unmatched: 11. The CDR3 coding sequence is TGCAGTGCTAGAGCGAGATTTAGCGGGGGGGCCGGTGAGCAGTTCTTC. Its translation: CSARARFSGGAGEQFF.

The rearrangement joins TRBV6-2 or TRBV6-3 to TRBJ2-5; 11 nucleotides line up with TRBD2. The CDR3 is 15 amino acids. Germline assignment: CDR1 MNHEY and CDR2 SVGEGT. J lost 4 bases, V lost 0 bases, and 1 base had no gene match. The CDR3 DNA reads as TGTGCCAGCAGTTACTCTGGACTAGCGGGAGAGACCCAGTACTTC. Encoded protein: CASSYSGLAGETQYF.

CDR3 sequence: CASSPQTSALVPYEQYF. DNA for the CDR3: TGTGCCAGCAGCCCCCAGACTAGCGCTCTGGTCCCCTACGAGCAGTACTTC. V and J are TRBV14 and TRBJ2-7, with TRBD2 matching over 8 bases. The ends lost 4 bases at V and 2 bases at J; junction bases unmatched: 13. CDR1 is SGHDN and CDR2 is FVKESK in the germline V gene. This CDR3 spans 17 amino acids.

In the case of this clonotype: Given the absence of the conserved phenylalanine or tryptophan at the CDR3 end, a read error is likely. This rearrangement joins TRBV29-1 to TRBJ1-2, with D hard to call. The CDR3 runs 11 residues. Germline V gives CDR1 SQVTM, CDR2 ANQGSEA. V lost 6 bases to trimming and J lost 4 bases, with 9 bases between them. CDR3 amino acids: CSVPTTYGYTL. The CDR3 DNA sequence: TGCAGCGTCCCAACTACCTATGGCTACACCCTC.

The chain uses TRBV29-1 and TRBJ2-1; 13 nucleotides match TRBD2. V gave up 7 bases and J gave up 1 base; unmatched junction bases: 4. In germline, CDR1 is SQVTM, CDR2 ANQGSEA. The CDR3 is 15 amino acids. The CDR3 sequence: CSAGLAGDSYNEQFF. In DNA form, the CDR3 reads TGCAGCGCAGGACTAGCGGGAGATTCCTACAATGAGCAGTTCTTC.

The chain combines TRBV6-1 with TRBJ2-3; TRBD2 matches at 7 bases. Germline assignment: CDR1 MNHNS and CDR2 SASEGT. The length of the CDR3 is 17 residues. V dropped 3 bases and J dropped 2; count of bases not matched to a gene: 11. This CDR3 is CASSDGDYGGLTDTQYF. CDR3 nucleotides: TGTGCCAGCAGTGACGGGGACTATGGCGGCCTCACAGATACGCAGTATTTT.

This clonotype was recorded a few times. The V call is TRBV7-2, the J call TRBJ2-5, with D unclear. The end of the DNA fits TRBJ2-1 better, so the J call may be wrong. This CDR3 has 16 residues. Germline-derived CDR1 and CDR2 are SGHTA and FQGNSA. DNA for the CDR3: TGTGCCAGCAGCTCACACGCTAGAGCAGTATGGAATGAGCAGTTCTTC. Translation: CASSSHARAVWNEQFF.

The chain uses TRBV30 and TRBJ2-4; 8 bases fit TRBD1. Germline values: CDR1 GTSNPN, CDR2 SVGIG (reference sequence). The CDR3 is made up of 13 amino acids. Trimming removed 3 bases from V and 8 bases from J; junction bases left unmatched: 6. The CDR3 reads CAWSPGQGYIQYF. The CDR3 DNA is TGTGCCTGGAGCCCAGGACAGGGATACATTCAGTACTTC.

The rearrangement uses TRBV12-3 or TRBV12-4 and TRBJ1-5; 9 bases are shared with TRBD1. CDR3 length equals 16 residues. Losses at the gene ends were 6 bases for V and 4 bases for J; bases not matched to a gene: 10. The CDR3: CASSHDRGEDNQPQHF. CDR3 in DNA: TGTGCCAGCAGCCACGACAGGGGGGAAGATAATCAGCCCCAGCATTTT.

The chain recombines TRBV4-1 with TRBJ2-5, with D hard to call. V lost 2 bases and J 1 base, leaving 8 bases between the germline ends. Germline V gene data show CDR1 as MGHRA and CDR2 as YSYEKL. The CDR3 spans 14 residues. CDR3 sequence (DNA): TGCGCCAGCAGCCAATCACTACTCCAAGAGACCCAGTACTTC. This encodes CASSQSLLQETQYF.

The rearrangement links TRBV15 to TRBJ2-1, with D possibly being TRBD2 (5 bases). The germline V gene has CDR1 LNHNV and CDR2 YYDKDF (reference sequence). The germline V and J ends were trimmed by 0 bases and 6 bases, with 12 bases remaining between them. CDR3 length equals 15 residues. The CDR3 spells CATSRDISAGNEQFF. For the CDR3, the DNA is TGTGCCACCAGCAGAGATATTAGCGCGGGCAATGAGCAGTTCTTC.

The chain couples TRBV2 to TRBJ2-7, with a possible D match to TRBD1 (6 bases). The CDR3 spans 15 residues. Looked up from germline, CDR1 is SNHLY and CDR2 is FYNNEI. Trimming shortened V by 2 bases and J by 9 bases, and 20 bases separated the two germline ends. CDR3 sequence (DNA): TGTGCCAGCAGTGAATCGTCAGGGGTTCTAAAGGGGCAGTACTTC. Translation: CASSESSGVLKGQYF.

This chain links TRBV6-1 with TRBJ2-5; 7 nucleotides match TRBD2. The J call is uncertain, as TRBJ2-1 better fits the DNA end. The CDR3 has 16 residues. Germline V lookup: CDR1 MNHNS, CDR2 SASEGT. For the CDR3, the DNA is TGTGCCAGCAGTAGGACGCCTAGCGGAGACTACAATGAGCAGTTCTTC. This encodes CASSRTPSGDYNEQFF.

This clonotype was detected only a few times. The chain couples TRBV29-1 to TRBJ1-3; D is undetermined. Germline CDR1 and CDR2: SQVTM and ANQGSEA. V gave up 4 bases and J gave up 0 bases, with 7 bases separating them. The CDR3 is 13 amino acids. CDR3 sequence reads: CSVVWDSGNTIYF. The CDR3 coding sequence is TGCAGCGTTGTATGGGACTCTGGAAACACCATATATTTT.

In its sample, this clonotype was seen a few times. The chain has TRBV6-6 and TRBJ1-1, with 10 bases identical to TRBD1. CDR1 MNHNY and CDR2 SVGAGI come from the germline V gene (reference sequence). V lost 5 bases to trimming and J lost 0 bases; unmatched junction nucleotides: 6. The CDR3 loop spans 16 amino acids. The CDR3 sequence: CASSLPGQGMNTEAFF. CDR3 coding DNA: TGTGCCAGCAGTCTACCGGGACAGGGGATGAACACTGAAGCTTTCTTT.

The CDR3 DNA is TGCAGTGCTAGTCGGGGAGATCAGCCCCAGCATTTT. It specifies CSASRGDQPQHF. The chain employs TRBV20-1 and TRBJ1-5; D is ambiguous. In germline, CDR1 is DFQATT, CDR2 SNEGSKA (reference sequence). The CDR3 loop spans 12 amino acids. The germline V and J ends were trimmed by 3 bases and 5 bases, with 8 bases remaining between them.

The sample holds a few counts of this clonotype. The V and J genes are TRBV7-2 and TRBJ2-6; D call uncertain. Looked up from germline, CDR1 is SGHTA and CDR2 is FQGNSA. Trimming cost V 5 bases and J 2 bases, with 13 bases left between them. This CDR3 is 16 amino acids long. CDR3 bases: TGTGCCAGCAGCCCTCTTCTGTGGGCTGGGGCCAACGTCCTGACTTTC. Translated, it gives CASSPLLWAGANVLTF.

This clonotype was detected only a few times. This chain connects TRBV6-2 or TRBV6-3 to TRBJ2-3; D may be TRBD1 (6 bases). The ends were cut back, 6 bases at V and 2 bases at J, with 12 bases in the middle. This CDR3 spans 14 amino acids. Germline V gene sequence: CDR1 MNHEY, CDR2 SVGEGT. The CDR3 reads CASRPGQPTDTQYF. The CDR3 coding sequence is TGTGCCAGCAGACCGGGACAACCCACAGATACGCAGTATTTT.

The gene calls are TRBV9 and TRBJ2-5; D may be TRBD1 or TRBD2 (5 bases each). This CDR3 has 14 amino acids. The germline V gene encodes CDR1 SGDLS and CDR2 YYNGEE. Trimming removed 3 bases at V and 4 bases at J, with 13 bases between. The CDR3 loop reads CASSARVRGETQYF. The CDR3 DNA reads TGTGCCAGCAGCGCCAGGGTGAGGGGAGAGACCCAGTACTTC.

This clonotype appeared once. The chain is built from TRBV7-9 and TRBJ1-4; 9 bases match TRBD1. Germline V gene sequence: CDR1 SEHNR, CDR2 FQNEAQ (reference sequence). The CDR3 consists of 15 residues. The ends lost 5 bases at V and 4 bases at J; junction bases unmatched: 5. As DNA, the CDR3 is TGTGCCAGCAGCCCTAAGGACAGGGGTAATGAAAAACTGTTTTTT. Encoded protein: CASSPKDRGNEKLFF.

This chain links TRBV7-2 with TRBJ1-1, with D possibly being TRBD1 (5 bases). The V and J ends lost 2 bases and 7 bases respectively, with 8 bases between them. Germline V gives CDR1 SGHTA, CDR2 FQGNSA. The CDR3 covers 12 residues. The CDR3 reads CASSLLGVEAFF. DNA for the CDR3: TGTGCCAGCAGCTTATTGGGGGTTGAAGCTTTCTTT. The whole variable domain, filled in from reference TRBV7-2 and TRBJ1-1, reads GAGVSQSPSNKVTEKGKDVELRCDPISGHTALYWYRQSLGQGLEFLIYFQGNSAPDKSGLPSDRFSAERTGGSVSTLTIQRTQQEDSAVYLCASSLLGVEAFFGQGTRLTVV.

V and J are TRBV28 and TRBJ2-5; 13 bases map to TRBD2. The CDR3 loop spans 17 amino acids. The junction had 6 bases not matched to a gene; V was cut back by 5 bases and J by 0 bases. CDR1 is MDHEN and CDR2 is SYDVKM in the germline V gene. CDR3: CASSGLAGAEYQETQYF. CDR3 in DNA: TGTGCCAGCAGTGGACTAGCGGGGGCCGAGTACCAAGAGACCCAGTACTTC.

The CDR3 sequence: CSAVEQDLYGYTF. CDR3 sequence (DNA): TGCAGTGCTGTAGAACAGGATCTCTATGGCTACACCTTC. V usage is TRBV20-1 and J usage is TRBJ1-2, with D possibly matching TRBD1 (5 bases). CDR3 length: 13 amino acids. V was shortened by 5 bases and J by 4 bases, with 14 bases between the two germline ends. Per germline, CDR1 DFQATT and CDR2 SNEGSKA (reference sequence).

The chain combines TRBV19 with TRBJ2-4; D is possibly TRBD1 or TRBD2 (6 bases each). Per germline, CDR1 LNHDA and CDR2 SQIVND (reference sequence). Deletions cut 3 bases from V and 1 base from J, with 10 bases between. The CDR3 has 15 residues. CDR3 region: CASSMEGGAKNIQYF. The CDR3 region has the DNA TGTGCCAGTAGTATGGAAGGGGGGGCCAAAAACATTCAGTACTTC.

The chain joins TRBV19 to TRBJ2-5; D possibly corresponds to TRBD2 (6 bases). Germline CDR1 reads LNHDA; CDR2 reads SQIVND (reference sequence). Deletions cut 2 bases from V and 2 bases from J, with 15 bases between. The CDR3 runs to 16 residues. The CDR3 sequence is CASSIPGGGKQETQYF. Written as DNA, the CDR3 is TGTGCCAGTAGTATACCCGGGGGAGGAAAGCAAGAGACCCAGTACTTC.

The chain carries TRBV24-1 and TRBJ2-5; 9 bases line up with TRBD1. The tail of the sequence fits TRBJ2-1 better, so the J call may be wrong. The CDR3 is made up of 15 amino acids. Germline V lookup: CDR1 KGHDR, CDR2 SFDVKD. This CDR3 reads CATSDLGTGPHEQFF. As DNA, the CDR3 is TGTGCCACCAGTGATTTGGGGACAGGGCCCCATGAGCAGTTCTTC.

The chain employs TRBV7-2 and TRBJ1-2, with TRBD1 matching over 7 bases. Germline V gene lookup returns CDR1 SGHTA and CDR2 FQGNSA. J lost 8 bases, V lost 5 bases, and 5 bases had no gene match. CDR3 length equals 12 residues. CDR3 amino acids: CASSLDRRGYTF. CDR3 nucleotides: TGTGCCAGCAGCCTGGACAGGCGCGGCTACACCTTC.

Only a few counts were recorded for this clonotype. CDR3 region: CASSEAAQGFDEQFF. The CDR3, as DNA: TGTGCCAGCAGTGAAGCGGCACAGGGGTTCGATGAGCAGTTCTTC. J is TRBJ2-1 and V is TRBV6-1, with 7 bases lining up with TRBD1. Germline V CDR1 and CDR2: MNHNS, SASEGT. The CDR3 consists of 15 residues. J was trimmed by 8 bases and V by 0 bases; bases with no gene match: 7.

V gene TRBV6-5 combines with J gene TRBJ2-3; 8 bases are a match to TRBD1. Unmatched junction bases numbered 5, after V lost 3 bases and J lost 6 bases. The CDR3 is 14 residues long. Looked up from germline, CDR1 is MNHEY and CDR2 is SVGAGI. The CDR3 protein is CASSYRQGADTQYF. In DNA, the CDR3 is TGTGCCAGCAGTTATCGGCAGGGGGCCGATACGCAGTATTTT.